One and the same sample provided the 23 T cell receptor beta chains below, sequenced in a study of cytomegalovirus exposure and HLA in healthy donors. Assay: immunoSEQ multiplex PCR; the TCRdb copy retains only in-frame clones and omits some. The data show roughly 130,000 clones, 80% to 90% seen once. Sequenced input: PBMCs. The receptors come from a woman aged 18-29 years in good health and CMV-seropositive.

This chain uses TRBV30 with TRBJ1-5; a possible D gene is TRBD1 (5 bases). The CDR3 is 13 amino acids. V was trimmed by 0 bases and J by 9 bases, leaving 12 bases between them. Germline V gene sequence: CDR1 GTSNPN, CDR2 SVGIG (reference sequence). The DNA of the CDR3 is TGTGCCTGGAGTGTTGGGGCCCCATGGCCCCAGCATTTT. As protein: CAWSVGAPWPQHF.

The CDR3 spells CASSSSGRPVYGYTF. As DNA, the CDR3 is TGTGCCAGCAGCTCTTCCGGTCGCCCCGTCTATGGCTACACCTTC. The chain joins TRBV5-4 to TRBJ1-2; D not certain. V shed 3 bases and J shed 4 bases, with 16 bases lying between them. Germline CDR1 is SGHNT and CDR2 is YYREEE (reference sequence). The CDR3 length is 15 residues.

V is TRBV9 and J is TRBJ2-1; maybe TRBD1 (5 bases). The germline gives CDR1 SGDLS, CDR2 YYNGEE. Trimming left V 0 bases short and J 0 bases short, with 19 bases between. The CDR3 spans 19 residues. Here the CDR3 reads CASSVVGAPIPSSYNEQFF. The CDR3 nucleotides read TGTGCCAGCAGCGTAGTTGGGGCGCCTATACCTAGCTCCTACAATGAGCAGTTCTTC.

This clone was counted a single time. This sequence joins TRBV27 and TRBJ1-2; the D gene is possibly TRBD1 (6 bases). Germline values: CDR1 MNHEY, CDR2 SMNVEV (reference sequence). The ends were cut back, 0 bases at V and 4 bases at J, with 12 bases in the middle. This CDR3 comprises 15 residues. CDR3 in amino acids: CASSLSTGGGYGYTF. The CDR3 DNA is TGTGCCAGCAGTTTATCCACGGGGGGCGGCTATGGCTACACCTTC.

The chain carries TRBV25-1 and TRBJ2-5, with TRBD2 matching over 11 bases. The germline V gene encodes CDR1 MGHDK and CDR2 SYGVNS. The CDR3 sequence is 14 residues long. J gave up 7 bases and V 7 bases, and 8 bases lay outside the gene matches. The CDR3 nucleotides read TGTGCCAGCACCAAAATAGGGACTAGCGGGACCCAGTACTTC. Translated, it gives CASTKIGTSGTQYF.

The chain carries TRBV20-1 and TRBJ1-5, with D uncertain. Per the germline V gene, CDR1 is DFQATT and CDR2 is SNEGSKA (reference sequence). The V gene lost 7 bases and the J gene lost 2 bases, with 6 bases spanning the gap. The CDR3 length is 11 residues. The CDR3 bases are TGCAGTGTCCAGGGCAATCAGCCCCAGCATTTT. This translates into CSVQGNQPQHF.

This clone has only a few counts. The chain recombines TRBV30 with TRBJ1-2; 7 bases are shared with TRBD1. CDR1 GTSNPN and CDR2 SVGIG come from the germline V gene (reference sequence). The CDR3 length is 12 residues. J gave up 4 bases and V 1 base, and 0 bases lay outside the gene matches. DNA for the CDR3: TGTGCCTGGAGTGGGACAGGCTATGGCTACACCTTC. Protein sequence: CAWSGTGYGYTF.

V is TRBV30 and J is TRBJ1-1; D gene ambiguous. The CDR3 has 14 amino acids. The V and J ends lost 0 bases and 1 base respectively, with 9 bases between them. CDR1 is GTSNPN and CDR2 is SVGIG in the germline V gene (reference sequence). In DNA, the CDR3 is TGTGCCTGGAGTGTCGGGGTCACGAACACTGAAGCTTTCTTT. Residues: CAWSVGVTNTEAFF.

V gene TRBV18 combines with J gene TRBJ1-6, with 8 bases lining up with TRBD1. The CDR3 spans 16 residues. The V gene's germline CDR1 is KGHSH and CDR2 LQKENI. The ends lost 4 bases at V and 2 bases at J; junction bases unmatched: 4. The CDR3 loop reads CASSRGQGTYNSPLHF. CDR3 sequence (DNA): TGTGCCAGCTCACGCGGACAGGGAACCTATAATTCACCCCTCCACTTT.

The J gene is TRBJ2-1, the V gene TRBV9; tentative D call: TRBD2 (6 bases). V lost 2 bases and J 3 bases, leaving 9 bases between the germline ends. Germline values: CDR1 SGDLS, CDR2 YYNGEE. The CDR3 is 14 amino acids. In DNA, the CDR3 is TGTGCCAGCAGCGTGGACGGGGGCTACAATGAGCAGTTCTTC. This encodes CASSVDGGYNEQFF.

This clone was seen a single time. CDR3 amino acids: CASSATVSNNSPLHF. CDR3 bases: TGTGCCAGCAGCGCGACAGTTTCTAATAATTCACCCCTCCACTTT. The J gene is TRBJ1-6, the V gene TRBV9; a possible D gene is TRBD1 (5 bases). CDR3 size: 15 residues. CDR1 is SGDLS and CDR2 is YYNGEE in the germline V gene. Trimming cost V 3 bases and J 5 bases, with 12 bases left between them.

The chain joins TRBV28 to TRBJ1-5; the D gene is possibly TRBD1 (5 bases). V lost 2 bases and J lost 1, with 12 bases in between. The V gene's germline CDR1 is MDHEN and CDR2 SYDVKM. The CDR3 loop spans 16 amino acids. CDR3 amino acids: CASSLDQGYSNQPQHF. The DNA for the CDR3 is TGTGCCAGCAGTTTAGACCAGGGATACAGCAATCAGCCCCAGCATTTT.

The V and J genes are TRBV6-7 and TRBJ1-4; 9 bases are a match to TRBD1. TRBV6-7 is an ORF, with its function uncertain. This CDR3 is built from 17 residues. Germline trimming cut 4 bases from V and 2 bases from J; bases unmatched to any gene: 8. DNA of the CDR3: TGTGCCAGCAGTTTTGGGACAGGGACAAAGACTAATGAAAAACTGTTTTTT. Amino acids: CASSFGTGTKTNEKLFF.

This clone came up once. The CDR3 is CASSIDKAGPFEQYF. In DNA form, the CDR3 reads TGTGCCAGTAGTATAGATAAGGCAGGGCCATTCGAGCAGTACTTC. The chain has TRBV19 and TRBJ2-7, with TRBD1 as a possible D gene (5 bases). The V gene's germline CDR1 is LNHDA and CDR2 SQIVND (reference sequence). CDR3 length: 15 amino acids. Trimming left V 0 bases short and J 6 bases short, with 15 bases between. Supplemented by reference TRBV19 and TRBJ2-7, the full variable domain reads DGGITQSPKYLFRKEGQNVTLSCEQNLNHDAMYWYRQDPGQGLRLIYYSQIVNDFQKGDIAEGYSVSREKKESFPLTVTSAQKNPTAFYLCASSIDKAGPFEQYFGPGTRLTVT.

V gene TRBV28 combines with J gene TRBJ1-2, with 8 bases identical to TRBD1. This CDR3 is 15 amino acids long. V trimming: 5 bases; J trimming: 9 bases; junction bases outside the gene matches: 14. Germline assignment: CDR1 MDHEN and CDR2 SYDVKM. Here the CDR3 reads CASSGLLRDRSRYTF. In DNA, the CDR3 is TGTGCCAGCAGTGGACTCCTCCGGGACAGGTCCCGCTACACCTTC.

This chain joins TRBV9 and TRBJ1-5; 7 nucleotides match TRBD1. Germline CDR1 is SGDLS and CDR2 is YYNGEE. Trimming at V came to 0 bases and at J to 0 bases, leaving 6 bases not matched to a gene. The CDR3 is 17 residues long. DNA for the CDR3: TGTGCCAGCAGCGTAGGGACAGGAGATTATAGCAATCAGCCCCAGCATTTT. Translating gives CASSVGTGDYSNQPQHF.

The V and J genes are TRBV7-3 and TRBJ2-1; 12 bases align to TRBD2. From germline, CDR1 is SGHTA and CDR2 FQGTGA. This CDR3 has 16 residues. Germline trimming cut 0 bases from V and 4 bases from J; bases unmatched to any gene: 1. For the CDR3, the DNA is TGTGCCAGCAGCTTAACTACTAGCGGGGGGTACAATGAGCAGTTCTTC. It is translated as CASSLTTSGGYNEQFF.

As DNA, the CDR3 is TGTGCCAGCAGTCAGGGACAGGGGCGGGAAGAGACCCAGTACTTC. Translation: CASSQGQGREETQYF. This sequence joins TRBV6-6 and TRBJ2-5; 10 bases are a match to TRBD1. This CDR3 has 15 amino acids. Germline assignment: CDR1 MNHNY and CDR2 SVGAGI (reference sequence). Trimming at V came to 5 bases and at J to 3 bases, leaving 6 bases not matched to a gene.

This CDR3 reads CASSRSSAGGPSGELFF. The CDR3 DNA reads as TGTGCCAGCAGCCGCAGCTCAGCGGGGGGGCCTAGCGGGGAGCTGTTTTTT. This chain uses TRBV7-2 with TRBJ2-2, with TRBD2 matching 10 bases. V shed 5 bases and J 7 bases; nucleotides not matched to a gene: 13. The germline V gene encodes CDR1 SGHTA and CDR2 FQGNSA. This CDR3 has 17 residues.

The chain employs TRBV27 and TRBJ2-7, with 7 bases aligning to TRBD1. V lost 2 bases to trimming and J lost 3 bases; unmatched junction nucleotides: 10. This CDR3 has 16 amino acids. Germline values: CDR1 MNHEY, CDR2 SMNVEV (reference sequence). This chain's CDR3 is CASSLTRGILFYEQYF. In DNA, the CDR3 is TGTGCCAGCAGTTTAACCAGGGGGATCCTCTTCTACGAGCAGTACTTC.

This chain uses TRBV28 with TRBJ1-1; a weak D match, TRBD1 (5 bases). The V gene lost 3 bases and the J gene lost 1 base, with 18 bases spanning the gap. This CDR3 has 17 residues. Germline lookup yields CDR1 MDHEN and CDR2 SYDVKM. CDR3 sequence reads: CASSLYWGEGRNTEAFF. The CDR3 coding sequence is TGTGCCAGCAGTTTGTATTGGGGGGAGGGGCGGAACACTGAAGCTTTCTTT.

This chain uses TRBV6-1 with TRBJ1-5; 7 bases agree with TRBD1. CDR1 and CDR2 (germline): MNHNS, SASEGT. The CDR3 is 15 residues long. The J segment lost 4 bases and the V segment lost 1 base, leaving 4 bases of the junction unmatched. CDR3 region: CASSEEGGWNQPQHF. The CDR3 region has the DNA TGTGCCAGCAGTGAAGAAGGGGGCTGGAATCAGCCCCAGCATTTT.

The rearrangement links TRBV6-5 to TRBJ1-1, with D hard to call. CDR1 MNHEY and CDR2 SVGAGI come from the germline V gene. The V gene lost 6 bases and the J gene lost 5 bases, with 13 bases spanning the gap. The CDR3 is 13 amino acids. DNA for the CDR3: TGTGCCAGCAGCCCGGCGCCGCGGACTGAAGCTTTCTTT. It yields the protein CASSPAPRTEAFF.